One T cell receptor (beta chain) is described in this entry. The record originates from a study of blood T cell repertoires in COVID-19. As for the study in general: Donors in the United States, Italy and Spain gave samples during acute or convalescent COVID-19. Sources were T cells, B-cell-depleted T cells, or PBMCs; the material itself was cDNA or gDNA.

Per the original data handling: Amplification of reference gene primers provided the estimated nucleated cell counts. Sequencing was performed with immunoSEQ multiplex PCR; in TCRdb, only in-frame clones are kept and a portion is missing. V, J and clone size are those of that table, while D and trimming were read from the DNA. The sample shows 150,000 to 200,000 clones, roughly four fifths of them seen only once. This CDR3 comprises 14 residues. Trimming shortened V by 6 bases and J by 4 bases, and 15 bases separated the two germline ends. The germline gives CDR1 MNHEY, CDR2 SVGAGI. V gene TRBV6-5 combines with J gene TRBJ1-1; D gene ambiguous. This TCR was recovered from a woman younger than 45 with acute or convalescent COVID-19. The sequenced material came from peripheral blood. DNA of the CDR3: TGTGCCAGCAGGAAGGAGAATCTGGCCACTGAAGCTTTCTTT. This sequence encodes CASRKENLATEAFF.